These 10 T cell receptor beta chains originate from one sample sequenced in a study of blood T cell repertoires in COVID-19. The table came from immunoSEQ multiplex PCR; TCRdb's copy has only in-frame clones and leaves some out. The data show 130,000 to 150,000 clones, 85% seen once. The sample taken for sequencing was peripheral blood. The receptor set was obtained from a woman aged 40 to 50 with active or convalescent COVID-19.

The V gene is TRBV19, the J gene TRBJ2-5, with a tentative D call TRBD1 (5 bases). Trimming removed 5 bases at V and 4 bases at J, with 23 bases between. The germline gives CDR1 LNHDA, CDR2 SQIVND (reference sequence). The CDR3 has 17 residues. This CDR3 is CASSPRALNLRRETQYF. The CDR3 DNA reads TGTGCCAGTAGTCCCAGGGCCCTAAACTTAAGACGAGAGACCCAGTACTTC.

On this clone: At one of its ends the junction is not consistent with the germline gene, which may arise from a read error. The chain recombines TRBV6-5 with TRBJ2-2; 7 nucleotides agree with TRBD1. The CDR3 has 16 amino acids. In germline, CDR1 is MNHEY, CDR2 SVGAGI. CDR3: CASSSVTGSKTGELFF. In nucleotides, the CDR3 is TGTGCCAGCAGTTCTGTGACAGGGTCGAAGACCGGGGAGCTGTTTTTT.

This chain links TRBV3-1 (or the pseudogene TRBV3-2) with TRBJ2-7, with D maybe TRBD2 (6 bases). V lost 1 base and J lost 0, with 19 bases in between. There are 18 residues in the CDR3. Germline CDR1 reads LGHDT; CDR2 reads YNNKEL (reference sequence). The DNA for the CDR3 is TGTGCCAGCAGCCAAGGGCTTATTGGGGCGGGGAGCTCCTACGAGCAGTACTTC. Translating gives CASSQGLIGAGSSYEQYF.

CDR3 in amino acids: CAWSAGTPYGYTF. CDR3 DNA sequence: TGTGCCTGGAGTGCCGGGACACCCTATGGCTACACCTTC. The chain has TRBV30 and TRBJ1-2; TRBD1 might be the D (6 bases). V lost 1 base, J lost 4 bases, and 10 bases lay in between. The CDR3 sequence is 13 residues long. Germline-derived CDR1 and CDR2 are GTSNPN and SVGIG (reference sequence).

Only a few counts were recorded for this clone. This CDR3 is CASTRVLGGGYTF. CDR3 sequence (DNA): TGTGCCAGCACCAGGGTATTGGGGGGTGGCTACACCTTC. This rearrangement joins TRBV28 to TRBJ1-2; D perhaps matches TRBD1 (5 bases). Germline lookup yields CDR1 MDHEN and CDR2 SYDVKM. The CDR3 is 13 amino acids. Trimming cost V 7 bases and J 7 bases, with 16 bases left between them.

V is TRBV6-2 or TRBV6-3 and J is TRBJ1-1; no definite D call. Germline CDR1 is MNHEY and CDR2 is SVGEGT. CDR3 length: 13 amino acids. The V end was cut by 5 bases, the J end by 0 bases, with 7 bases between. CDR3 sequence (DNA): TGTGCCAGCAGTCCGCCGGTGAACACTGAAGCTTTCTTT. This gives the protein CASSPPVNTEAFF.

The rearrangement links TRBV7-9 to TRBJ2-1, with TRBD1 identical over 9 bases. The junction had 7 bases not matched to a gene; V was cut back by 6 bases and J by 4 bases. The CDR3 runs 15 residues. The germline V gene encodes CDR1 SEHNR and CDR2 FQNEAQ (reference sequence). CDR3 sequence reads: CASRQTGGVYNEQFF. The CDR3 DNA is TGTGCCAGCAGGCAAACAGGGGGCGTTTACAATGAGCAGTTCTTC.

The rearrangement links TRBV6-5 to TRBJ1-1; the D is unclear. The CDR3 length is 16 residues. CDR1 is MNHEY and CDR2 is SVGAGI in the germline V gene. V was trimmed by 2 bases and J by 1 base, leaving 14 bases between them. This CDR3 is CASSYPTGRGNTEAFF. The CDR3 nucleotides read TGTGCCAGCAGTTACCCGACCGGGAGAGGGAACACTGAAGCTTTCTTT.

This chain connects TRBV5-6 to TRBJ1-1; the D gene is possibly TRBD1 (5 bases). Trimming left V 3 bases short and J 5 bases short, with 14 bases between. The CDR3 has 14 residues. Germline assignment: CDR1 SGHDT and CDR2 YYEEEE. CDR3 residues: CASSWRDGRTEAFF. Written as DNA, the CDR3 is TGTGCCAGCAGCTGGAGGGACGGGAGGACTGAAGCTTTCTTT. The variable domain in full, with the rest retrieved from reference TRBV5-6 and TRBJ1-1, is DAGVTQSPTHLIKTRGQQVTLRCSPKSGHDTVSWYQQALGQGPQFIFQYYEEEERQRGNFPDRFSGHQFPNYSSELNVNALLLGDSALYLCASSWRDGRTEAFFGQGTRLTVV.

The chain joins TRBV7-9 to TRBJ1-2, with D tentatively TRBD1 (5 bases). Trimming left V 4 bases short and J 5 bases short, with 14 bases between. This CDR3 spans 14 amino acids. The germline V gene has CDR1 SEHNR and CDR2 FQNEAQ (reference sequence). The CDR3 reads CASSSQGVKYGYTF. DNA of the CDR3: TGTGCCAGCAGCTCCCAAGGGGTCAAGTATGGCTACACCTTC.